This note documents a single TCR beta chain sequence. The antigen is not known. The data are from a study of T cell responses to AZD1222 COVID-19 vaccine. Findings of the study overall: Mostly white British, mostly female donors; authors suggested clonal diversity may be underestimated. Elevations in Spike-specific TCR breadth and depth followed administration of two AZD1222 doses. Repertoire sampling was restricted to post-peak T cell response timepoints. As reported, nearly half of all spike-specific TCRs target variant regions that are unmutated.

V lost 5 bases, J lost 0 bases, and 11 bases lay in between. In germline, CDR1 is MDHEN, CDR2 SYDVKM. CDR3 size: 14 residues. Libraries were prepared by immunoSEQ multiplex PCR; TCRdb keeps only in-frame clonotypes and omits some of them. The sample has about 74,000 clones, about 91% seen once; the top ten hold approximately 8%. The sequence came from an adult who received the AZD1222 COVID-19 vaccine. The chain joins TRBV28 to TRBJ2-7, with D unclear. Specimen: peripheral blood, collected 28 days after the second AZD1222 dose. DNA of the CDR3: TGTGCCAGCAGTCAACCGGGTAGCTCCTACGAGCAGTACTTC. It translates to CASSQPGSSYEQYF.